The rows below give T cell receptor beta chains drawn from one sample of a study of T-cell reconstitution after alpha-beta-depleted transplantation in children. TCRdb re-analysed the PCR reads in MiXCR, keeping a single row per CDR3 protein. The sample contains around 680,000 distinct CDR3 sequences, approximately 15% of which appear only once. The sequenced sample was PBMCs from the stem cell graft donor, obtained from the stem cell graft. Source of these receptors: a human donor who donated a stem cell graft to a child with acute myeloid leukemia. The conserved cysteine and the conserved F or W are not part of the CDR3 here. Size tells how often a clone was seen (once, few, many) or the class of an expanded clone, and some rows leave it out.

V: TRBV9
size: many
CDR3: ASSLVRESEQF

V: TRBV5-5
size: many
CDR3: ASSLRGPNEQF

V: TRBV4-2
size: many
CDR3: ASSPDRGSPLH

V: TRBV12-3/TRBV12-4
size: few
CDR3: ASSPGGHGNEQF

V: TRBV13
size: many
CDR3: ASSPLERSSYNEQF

V: TRBV15
size: -
CDR3: ATSRDTDRYNQPQH

V: TRBV10-1
size: few
CDR3: ASSEQPMGTQY

V: TRBV5-6
size: many
CDR3: ASSLELSGQGFGYT

V: TRBV10-2
size: few
CDR3: ASSEQGRAGANVLT

V: TRBV25-1
size: many
CDR3: ASSYPGPDTQY

V: TRBV12-3/TRBV12-4
size: few
CDR3: ASSSAQGGDEQF

V: TRBV20-1
size: many
CDR3: SAGARTSPYNEQF

V: TRBV5-6
size: few
CDR3: ASSLELQGNTGELF

V: TRBV7-8
size: -
CDR3: ASSLAQYGTSLQETQY